This TCR beta chain appears in the sequencing data of a study of T cells after yellow fever vaccination. Study-wide points: The appearance of a small share of clonotypes in both CD4 and CD8 compartments was observed.

Germline V gene sequence: CDR1 SGHTA, CDR2 FQGNSA. V gave up 4 bases and J gave up 9 bases; unmatched junction bases: 7. This CDR3 has 15 residues. This clonotype was counted at least ten times. Antigen: not known. UMIs were added to TCR cDNA along with a universal primer site when it was made by 5'RACE template switching. TCRdb redid the calling of the 5' RACE reads with MiXCR, one entry per CDR3 protein. The sample holds more than 95,000 distinct CDR3 sequences, 6.5% to 9% seen once. The starting material was CD4+ T cells sorted from PBMCs, obtained about 41 days after the first yellow fever vaccination. The clonotype comes from a young man who received the YFV17D yellow fever vaccine. The J gene is TRBJ2-1, the V gene TRBV7-2, with 12 bases lining up with TRBD1. The CDR3 reads CASSSGQGAIGEQFF. The CDR3 nucleotides are TGTGCCAGCAGCTCGGGACAGGGGGCCATCGGTGAGCAGTTCTTC.